The 24 T cell receptor beta chains reported below all come from one sample, sequenced in a study of shared clonotypes between healthy human individuals. Some clones are missing from TCRdb's copy, which holds only in-frame ones; the method was immunoSEQ multiplex PCR. The sample lists 2.3 million or so clones, roughly 93% occurring once. The sample taken for sequencing was naive CD4+ T cells from PBMCs. Sample subset: CD45RA+ positively selected. These receptors were obtained from a man younger than 35 in good health. Some clones in this sample may be carry-over from other donors' samples.

J is TRBJ2-7 and V is TRBV5-1; 8 bases match TRBD1. Germline trimming cut 4 bases from V and 6 bases from J; bases unmatched to any gene: 12. The germline CDR1 and CDR2 sequences are SGHRS and YFSETQ. The CDR3 runs to 15 residues. The CDR3 loop reads CASSLGQGVWGEQYF. CDR3 nucleotide sequence: TGCGCCAGCAGCCTTGGACAGGGTGTATGGGGCGAGCAGTACTTC.

The CDR3, as DNA: TGTGCCAGCAGTGACTCCCACGTGGGTTCACCCCTCCACTTT. Translated, it gives CASSDSHVGSPLHF. The chain recombines TRBV6-4 with TRBJ1-6; D call uncertain. The CDR3 runs to 14 residues. Trimming removed 0 bases at V and 9 bases at J, with 9 bases between. Germline lookup yields CDR1 MRHNA and CDR2 SNTAGT.

For this clone: Additional DNA sequences in this sample encode the identical CDR3. This chain links TRBV18 with TRBJ1-2; D possibly corresponds to TRBD1 (5 bases). V gave up 2 bases and J gave up 2 bases, with 6 bases separating them. The CDR3 extends over 13 amino acids. CDR1 KGHSH and CDR2 LQKENI come from the germline V gene. The DNA for the CDR3 is TGTGCCAGCTCACCAGGGGGGAACTATGGCTACACCTTC. Protein: CASSPGGNYGYTF.

J is TRBJ1-1 and V is TRBV25-1; no firm D call. CDR1 is MGHDK, CDR2 SYGVNS, per germline. V was shortened by 11 bases and J by 6 bases, with 16 bases between the two germline ends. The CDR3 consists of 12 residues. CDR3 nucleotides: TGTGCCTGTAAGGGTTATGGCGCTGAAGCTTTCTTT. Its translation: CACKGYGAEAFF.

This clone was seen a single time. This chain joins TRBV10-3 and TRBJ1-2; TRBD1 might be the D (6 bases). CDR3 length: 13 residues. CDR1 and CDR2 from the germline V gene are ENHRY and SYGVKD. Between the trimmed V and J ends, which lost 4 bases and 4 bases, there was a span of 10 bases. For the CDR3, the DNA is TGTGCCATCAGTGCAGGGGACGGCTATGGCTACACCTTC. Protein sequence: CAISAGDGYGYTF.

The CDR3 protein is CASSYAATGANVLTF. Here the CDR3 DNA reads TGTGCCAGCAGTTACGCAGCAACCGGGGCCAACGTCCTGACTTTC. The rearrangement joins TRBV6-5 to TRBJ2-6; no reliable D call. Trimming stripped 2 bases from V and 4 bases from J, with 9 bases between. The CDR3 loop spans 15 amino acids. Germline CDR1 MNHEY, CDR2 SVGAGI.

This rearrangement joins TRBV25-1 to TRBJ2-1; TRBD1 might be the D (6 bases). The CDR3 contains 16 residues. Germline CDR1 reads MGHDK; CDR2 reads SYGVNS. V lost 7 bases to trimming and J lost 4 bases, with 20 bases between them. The CDR3 coding sequence is TGTGCCAGCAATAGAGAGTATGGGGGCCTATACAATGAGCAGTTCTTC. It codes for CASNREYGGLYNEQFF.

A single count supports this clone. V and J are TRBV28 and TRBJ2-1, with unresolved D. V was pared by 1 base and J by 10 bases, with 5 bases between. This CDR3 spans 11 amino acids. Germline V gene sequence: CDR1 MDHEN, CDR2 SYDVKM. CDR3 coding DNA: TGTGCCAGCAGTTTATCGCTGGAGCAGTTCTTC. Translating gives CASSLSLEQFF.

This clone was recorded a few times. The genes are TRBV28 and TRBJ1-5, with a possible D match to TRBD1 (5 bases). The CDR3 totals 16 residues. Germline values: CDR1 MDHEN, CDR2 SYDVKM. V was pared by 7 bases and J by 2 bases, with 18 bases between. Written as DNA, the CDR3 is TGTGCCAGCATTCCGCAAATCCCCAGGGGCAATCAGCCCCAGCATTTT. This translates into CASIPQIPRGNQPQHF. Full variable domain (missing parts from reference TRBV28 and TRBJ1-5): DVKVTQSSRYLVKRTGEKVFLECVQDMDHENMFWYRQDPGLGLRLIYFSYDVKMKEKGDIPEGYSVSREKKERFSLILESASTNQTSMYLCASIPQIPRGNQPQHFGDGTRLSIL.

The chain has TRBV2 and TRBJ1-4, with 11 bases lining up with TRBD1. Trimming at V came to 8 bases and at J to 8 bases, leaving 10 bases not matched to a gene. Germline V gene lookup returns CDR1 SNHLY and CDR2 FYNNEI. The CDR3 has 15 amino acids. The CDR3 bases are TGTGCCAGCTGCCCCCTGGGACAGGGGGACGAAAAACTGTTTTTT. The encoded protein is CASCPLGQGDEKLFF.

This clone was observed once. The chain recombines TRBV2 with TRBJ2-5; weak D call: TRBD2 (7 bases). The CDR3 sequence is 13 residues long. V lost 8 bases, J lost 2 bases, and 12 bases lay in between. In germline, CDR1 is SNHLY, CDR2 FYNNEI. The CDR3 loop is CASGGAGQETQYF. In nucleotides, the CDR3 is TGTGCCAGCGGGGGGGCCGGTCAAGAGACCCAGTACTTC.

CDR3 region: CASGLGAFF. CDR3 DNA sequence: TGTGCCAGCGGGCTAGGAGCTTTCTTT. The chain couples TRBV6-6 to TRBJ1-1; unclear D gene. The CDR3 contains 9 residues. Germline CDR1 reads MNHNY; CDR2 reads SVGAGI (reference sequence). V was clipped by 8 bases and J by 10 bases, with 8 bases between them.

This sequence joins TRBV27 and TRBJ2-7; 7 bases agree with TRBD2. The germline gives CDR1 MNHEY, CDR2 SMNVEV (reference sequence). The CDR3 contains 15 residues. The ends lost 2 bases at V and 2 bases at J; junction bases unmatched: 6. The CDR3 protein is CASSLILAVPYEQYF. The CDR3 DNA reads as TGTGCCAGCAGTTTAATTCTAGCGGTTCCCTACGAGCAGTACTTC.

The chain is built from TRBV6-6 and TRBJ2-7; the match to TRBD2 covers 8 bases. V shed 2 bases and J 2 bases; nucleotides not matched to a gene: 8. Per germline, CDR1 MNHNY and CDR2 SVGAGI (reference sequence). The CDR3 has 16 residues. The CDR3 is CASSYPAAGGTYEQYF. The CDR3 DNA sequence: TGTGCCAGCAGTTACCCGGCCGCGGGGGGTACCTACGAGCAGTACTTC.

V gene TRBV28 combines with J gene TRBJ1-1; D is unresolved. Germline lookup yields CDR1 MDHEN and CDR2 SYDVKM. This CDR3 is 11 amino acids long. Deletions cut 5 bases from V and 9 bases from J, with 10 bases between. The CDR3 reads CASSPPGKAFF. The CDR3 nucleotides read TGTGCCAGCAGTCCGCCCGGCAAAGCTTTCTTT.

This sequence joins TRBV28 and TRBJ1-2, with TRBD1 as a possible D gene (5 bases). V lost 9 bases and J 3 bases, leaving 17 bases between the germline ends. The CDR3 contains 14 residues. Per germline, CDR1 MDHEN and CDR2 SYDVKM. The CDR3 DNA is TGTGCCAGTTTAGCAGGGACGGCATACTATGGCTACACCTTC. Its protein product is CASLAGTAYYGYTF.

This clone was found once. Other DNA sequences in this specimen translate into the identical CDR3. The chain recombines TRBV5-1 with TRBJ2-5; D may be TRBD2 (6 bases). Between the trimmed V and J ends, which lost 3 bases and 1 base, there was a span of 10 bases. Germline-derived CDR1 and CDR2 are SGHRS and YFSETQ. The length of the CDR3 is 14 residues. For the CDR3, the DNA is TGCGCCAGCAGCTCGGGGACTTCCCAAGAGACCCAGTACTTC. Translation gives CASSSGTSQETQYF.

The V call is TRBV7-9, the J call TRBJ2-7; 7 bases fit TRBD2. V lost 5 bases, J lost 5 bases, and 0 bases stayed unmatched. The germline V gene has CDR1 SEHNR and CDR2 FQNEAQ (reference sequence). The length of the CDR3 is 11 residues. CDR3 coding DNA: TGTGCCAGCAGCCGGGAGGACGAGCAGTACTTC. Encoded protein: CASSREDEQYF.

V is TRBV7-6 and J is TRBJ2-7; a weak D match, TRBD2 (6 bases). Germline V lookup: CDR1 SGHVS, CDR2 FNYEAQ. Trimming took off 2 bases at V and 2 bases at J, with 16 bases between the two ends. The CDR3 runs to 16 residues. CDR3 coding DNA: TGTGCCAGCAGCTTACTCGGCGGGGCCGGGGCCTACGAGCAGTACTTC. This translates into CASSLLGGAGAYEQYF.

This clone was seen once. The V gene is TRBV11-2, the J gene TRBJ1-4; possible D gene TRBD1, 5 bases. Looked up from germline, CDR1 is SGHAT and CDR2 is FQNNGV. The CDR3 covers 17 residues. V dropped 2 bases and J dropped 3 bases, with 16 bases sitting between them. This CDR3 reads CASSLRGSRAPNEKLFF. DNA for the CDR3: TGTGCCAGCAGCTTAAGGGGCAGCAGGGCGCCTAATGAAAAACTGTTTTTT.

The CDR3 is CASSDLADYYNEQFF. The CDR3 DNA reads as TGTGCCAGCAGTGATCTGGCGGACTACTACAATGAGCAGTTCTTC. The gene calls are TRBV6-1 and TRBJ2-1, with D tentatively TRBD2 (6 bases). Trimming took 3 bases from V and 3 from J, leaving 12 bases between them. CDR1 is MNHNS and CDR2 is SASEGT in the germline V gene. The CDR3 extends over 15 amino acids.

This clone showed up just once. The identical CDR3 is also encoded by other nucleotide sequences in the sample. This CDR3 is CASRTGDYGYTF. The CDR3 coding sequence is TGTGCCAGTCGGACGGGGGATTATGGCTACACCTTC. V gene TRBV28 combines with J gene TRBJ1-2, with TRBD1 as a possible D gene (5 bases). Germline-derived CDR1 and CDR2 are MDHEN and SYDVKM. The V and J ends lost 9 bases and 5 bases respectively, with 13 bases between them. This CDR3 is built from 12 residues.

The gene calls are TRBV19 and TRBJ1-2; D is possibly TRBD1 (6 bases). The V end lost 10 bases, the J end lost 7 bases, and 16 bases lay between the germline ends. From germline, CDR1 is LNHDA and CDR2 SQIVND (reference sequence). CDR3 length equals 12 residues. Here the CDR3 reads CATNFGGGGYTF. Here the CDR3 DNA reads TGTGCCACAAATTTCGGGGGCGGTGGCTACACCTTC.

The rearrangement joins TRBV5-1 to TRBJ1-3, with D possibly being TRBD1 (6 bases). Looked up from germline, CDR1 is SGHRS and CDR2 is YFSETQ. The CDR3 spans 16 residues. V was shortened by 4 bases and J by 1 base, with 15 bases between the two germline ends. CDR3 in amino acids: CASSQGSRGSGNTIYF. The CDR3 DNA is TGCGCCAGCAGCCAGGGGTCTCGGGGGTCTGGAAACACCATATATTTT. Full variable domain (missing parts from reference TRBV5-1 and TRBJ1-3): KAGVTQTPRYLIKTRGQQVTLSCSPISGHRSVSWYQQTPGQGLQFLFEYFSETQRNKGNFPGRFSGRQFSNSRSEMNVSTLELGDSALYLCASSQGSRGSGNTIYFGEGSWLTVV.